What follows are 10 T cell receptor beta chains derived from one specimen sequenced in a study of T cell repertoires in cytomegalovirus infection (dated by TCRdb to about 2019). The reads were generated on an Illumina HiSeq 1500. TCRdb cleaned the public reads at Q25 with fastp, built clones with MiXCR and kept in-frame beta chains. Records with the same CDR3 protein are collapsed into one entry carrying the most frequent genes and DNA. This sample is represented by roughly 920,000 distinct CDR3 sequences; approximately 31% of them were singletons. In total, the top ten clones hold about an eighth of the sample. No antigen is known for these receptors. The treatment or condition label here, explained by the study, means: in vitro stimulation with specific CMV peptide epitopes to enrich CMV-specific T cells. The sequencing used cultured CD8+ T cells from PBMCs, collected from culture after CMV antigen stimulation. These receptors were taken from a human donor in good health (CMV status not recorded). Some clones in this sample may be carry-over from other donors' samples.

This clonotype was counted between two and nine times. The chain is built from TRBV4-1 and TRBJ1-1; no clear D gene. Germline-derived CDR1 and CDR2 are MGHRA and YSYEKL. This CDR3 region has 14 residues. V was clipped by 0 bases and J by 3 bases, with 8 bases between them. CDR3 region: CASSQDLADTEAFF. In DNA form, the CDR3 reads TGCGCCAGCAGCCAAGATTTGGCGGACACTGAAGCTTTCTTT.

This chain links TRBV13 with TRBJ2-1, with 14 bases fitting TRBD2. CDR3 size: 16 residues. Germline V gene data show CDR1 as PRHDT and CDR2 as FYEKMQ (reference sequence). V lost 5 bases to trimming and J lost 8 bases; unmatched junction nucleotides: 8. The CDR3 loop reads CASSPGGTSGGHEQFF. CDR3 DNA sequence: TGTGCCAGCAGCCCCGGCGGGACTAGCGGGGGTCATGAGCAGTTCTTC.

The sample holds a few counts of this clonotype. V and J are TRBV24-1 and TRBJ2-1; D not resolved. CDR3 size: 12 residues. Trimming took 6 bases from V and 8 from J, leaving 10 bases between them. The germline gives CDR1 KGHDR, CDR2 SFDVKD. CDR3 in amino acids: CATSNDWDEQFF. The CDR3 DNA is TGTGCCACCAGTAATGACTGGGATGAGCAGTTCTTC.

V is TRBV4-1 and J is TRBJ2-4, with a weak D call TRBD2 (8 bases). V gave up 4 bases and J gave up 4 bases, with 29 bases separating them. The CDR3 length is 20 residues. Germline V gene data show CDR1 as MGHRA and CDR2 as YSYEKL. The CDR3 sequence is CASSLRGDGGGNEGKNIQYF. CDR3 bases: TGCGCCAGCAGCCTCAGGGGGGACGGGGGGGGGAACGAGGGTAAAAACATTCAGTACTTC.

The gene calls are TRBV7-9 and TRBJ2-7; possible D gene TRBD1, 6 bases. The germline V and J ends were trimmed by 5 bases and 0 bases, with 14 bases remaining between them. CDR1 is SEHNR, CDR2 FQNEAQ, per germline (reference sequence). The CDR3 covers 15 residues. The CDR3 loop is CASSVGRGSSYEQYV. The CDR3 nucleotides are TGTGCCAGCAGCGTTGGTAGGGGGAGCTCCTACGAGCAGTACGTC.

This clonotype was observed at least ten times. V gene TRBV27 combines with J gene TRBJ1-5; D call uncertain. This CDR3 is 14 amino acids long. With 6 bases removed from V and 2 bases from J, the gap between germline ends came to 11 bases. The germline CDR1 and CDR2 sequences are MNHEY and SMNVEV (reference sequence). This chain's CDR3 is CASSPGSGNQPQHF. CDR3 nucleotide sequence: TGTGCCAGCAGCCCTGGGTCGGGCAATCAGCCCCAGCATTTT.

There are a few counts of this clonotype. This chain connects TRBV3-1 to TRBJ2-1; 14 bases line up with TRBD2. CDR1 and CDR2 (germline): LGHDT, YNNKEL (reference sequence). Germline trimming cut 4 bases from V and 4 bases from J; bases unmatched to any gene: 12. The CDR3 contains 19 residues. The CDR3 spells CASSPGLAGGGIPYNEQFF. CDR3 DNA: TGTGCCAGCAGCCCCGGACTAGCGGGGGGCGGAATCCCGTACAATGAGCAGTTCTTC.

This clonotype has a count of ten or more. The rearrangement joins TRBV12-3 or TRBV12-4 to TRBJ2-7, with 8 positions matching TRBD1. V lost 8 bases and J lost 6; bases outside the gene matches: 6. The CDR3 loop spans 12 amino acids. CDR3 residues: CASGQGAGEQYF. The DNA of the CDR3 is TGTGCCAGCGGTCAGGGGGCTGGCGAGCAGTACTTC.

The V and J genes are TRBV6-2 or TRBV6-3 and TRBJ1-2; D is uncertain. V lost 6 bases, J lost 1 base, and 12 bases lay in between. This CDR3 spans 14 amino acids. CDR1 and CDR2 (germline): MNHEY, SVGEGT. The CDR3 is CASSDGWINYGYTF. Written as DNA, the CDR3 is TGTGCCAGCAGCGACGGATGGATTAACTATGGCTACACCTTC.

The chain links TRBV28 to TRBJ2-1; 10 positions match TRBD1. J gave up 2 bases and V 5 bases, and 9 bases lay outside the gene matches. CDR1 and CDR2 (germline): MDHEN, SYDVKM. The CDR3 sequence is 17 residues long. This chain's CDR3 is CASSAVWGQGTYNEQFF. Here the CDR3 DNA reads TGTGCCAGCAGTGCGGTGTGGGGACAGGGGACCTACAATGAGCAGTTCTTC.